The 17 T cell receptor beta chains below all came from one sample that was sequenced in a study of T cell responses to AZD1222 COVID-19 vaccine. Clones were sequenced by immunoSEQ multiplex PCR, and TCRdb holds only the in-frame ones, with some missing. The sample contains about 94,000 clones, about 85% of which appear only once. The starting material was peripheral blood, obtained 28 days after the second AZD1222 dose. Receptors were obtained from an adult who received the AZD1222 COVID-19 vaccine.

The table lists this clone with a few counts. The rearrangement uses TRBV10-3 and TRBJ2-1, with 8 bases matching TRBD2. CDR1 and CDR2 (germline): ENHRY, SYGVKD. The CDR3 length is 14 residues. J gave up 5 bases and V 9 bases, and 9 bases lay outside the gene matches. The CDR3 sequence: CAINPSGPDNEQFF. As DNA, the CDR3 is TGTGCCATAAATCCTAGCGGGCCCGACAATGAGCAGTTCTTC.

This sequence joins TRBV27 and TRBJ2-1, with a tentative D call TRBD2 (6 bases). V lost 3 bases, J lost 2 bases, and 11 bases lay in between. The CDR3 spans 15 residues. Germline CDR1 MNHEY, CDR2 SMNVEV (reference sequence). In DNA form, the CDR3 reads TGTGCCAGCAGTTTGACTAGGGCCCCCTACAATGAGCAGTTCTTC. As protein: CASSLTRAPYNEQFF.

Comment on this clone: The sample contains more than one DNA sequence encoding this CDR3. This chain uses TRBV5-4 with TRBJ2-2; D may be TRBD2 (5 bases). V was cut by 0 bases and J by 4 bases, with 10 bases left in between. This CDR3 is 15 amino acids long. The germline gives CDR1 SGHNT, CDR2 YYREEE (reference sequence). CDR3 in DNA: TGTGCCAGCAGCTTGGGAGGGCCGGGCACCGGGGAGCTGTTTTTT. It codes for CASSLGGPGTGELFF.

V is TRBV5-4 and J is TRBJ2-5; TRBD2 aligns across 7 bases. CDR1 is SGHNT, CDR2 YYREEE, per germline (reference sequence). Trimming took 3 bases from V and 7 from J; bases not matched to a gene: 12. CDR3 length: 15 residues. DNA of the CDR3: TGTGCCAGCAGCTCGAGGACTAGGGAAGCGGTGACCCAGTACTTC. Amino acids: CASSSRTREAVTQYF.

The gene calls are TRBV27 and TRBJ2-3; D is uncertain. The CDR3 is made up of 13 amino acids. Germline loops: CDR1 MNHEY, CDR2 SMNVEV (reference sequence). Deletions cut 2 bases from V and 1 base from J, with 4 bases between. The CDR3 sequence: CASSLVGTDTQYF. CDR3 bases: TGTGCCAGCAGTTTAGTCGGCACAGATACGCAGTATTTT.

The chain recombines TRBV14 with TRBJ1-2, with D uncertain. The CDR3 contains 12 residues. V was shortened by 1 base and J by 8 bases, with 8 bases between the two germline ends. Germline lookup yields CDR1 SGHDN and CDR2 FVKESK. The CDR3 loop is CASSQVEFGYTF. As DNA, the CDR3 is TGTGCCAGCAGCCAAGTCGAATTCGGCTACACCTTC.

This chain joins TRBV19 and TRBJ2-3; 11 bases map to TRBD2. Germline values: CDR1 LNHDA, CDR2 SQIVND (reference sequence). The CDR3 runs to 15 residues. V was pared by 5 bases and J by 5 bases, with 6 bases of the junction left unmatched. CDR3 amino acids: CASSPLAGGEDTQYF. The DNA for the CDR3 is TGTGCCAGTAGTCCGTTAGCGGGAGGGGAAGATACGCAGTATTTT.

Here the CDR3 DNA reads TGTGCCAGCAGCTTGTGGTACGGGGATGAGCAGTTCTTC. Translating gives CASSLWYGDEQFF. The chain couples TRBV5-6 to TRBJ2-1; maybe TRBD2 (5 bases). Germline CDR1 and CDR2: SGHDT and YYEEEE. This CDR3 spans 13 amino acids. The germline V and J ends were trimmed by 1 base and 8 bases, with 10 bases remaining between them.

The sample holds one count of this clone. The gene calls are TRBV5-1 and TRBJ2-1; perhaps TRBD2 as D (5 bases). The germline V and J ends were trimmed by 3 bases and 0 bases, with 7 bases remaining between them. The CDR3 spans 14 residues. The germline CDR1 and CDR2 sequences are SGHRS and YFSETQ. The CDR3 DNA is TGCGCCAGCAGCTCCGGGGACTCCTACAATGAGCAGTTCTTC. Protein sequence: CASSSGDSYNEQFF.

The gene calls are TRBV27 and TRBJ1-4; maybe TRBD1 (6 bases). This CDR3 is 17 amino acids long. Germline CDR1 is MNHEY and CDR2 is SMNVEV (reference sequence). With 0 bases removed from V and 0 bases from J, the gap between germline ends came to 11 bases. This CDR3 is CASSLSHRVATNEKLFF. CDR3 in DNA: TGTGCCAGCAGTTTATCTCACAGGGTTGCAACTAATGAAAAACTGTTTTTT.

This clone has just one count. CDR3 DNA: TGTGCCACCAGCAGAGGAGGGGGACTTAACAATGAGCAGTTCTTC. Amino acid sequence: CATSRGGGLNNEQFF. This chain joins TRBV15 and TRBJ2-1; TRBD1 or TRBD2 may be the D gene (6 bases each). The CDR3 has 15 residues. CDR1 is LNHNV and CDR2 is YYDKDF in the germline V gene (reference sequence). V lost 1 base to trimming and J lost 5 bases, with 12 bases between them.

Only one count was recorded for this clone. This chain uses TRBV5-4 with TRBJ2-3; D might be TRBD1 (5 bases). Germline V gene data show CDR1 as SGHNT and CDR2 as YYREEE (reference sequence). Trimming removed 2 bases at V and 2 bases at J, with 9 bases between. This CDR3 contains 14 residues. The CDR3 bases are TGTGCCAGCAGCTTAAGGGGATCCACAGATACGCAGTATTTT. As protein: CASSLRGSTDTQYF.

This clone was recorded once. The genes are TRBV6-5 and TRBJ1-6; D is possibly TRBD1 (5 bases). V lost 0 bases to trimming and J lost 5 bases, with 8 bases between them. Germline CDR1 reads MNHEY; CDR2 reads SVGAGI. This CDR3 has 15 residues. DNA of the CDR3: TGTGCCAGCAGTTACTCTCGACAGAATAATTCACCCCTCCACTTT. Encoded protein: CASSYSRQNNSPLHF.

The chain is built from TRBV6-5 and TRBJ2-7, with 7 positions matching TRBD2. The length of the CDR3 is 14 residues. Trimming took 6 bases from V and 9 from J; bases not matched to a gene: 14. The germline V gene encodes CDR1 MNHEY and CDR2 SVGAGI. The CDR3: CASRGTNPAVGQYF. Here the CDR3 DNA reads TGTGCCAGCAGGGGGACTAACCCGGCGGTGGGGCAGTACTTC.

This clone was detected a few times. This sequence joins TRBV7-8 and TRBJ2-7; 7 bases fit TRBD2. In germline, CDR1 is SGHVS, CDR2 FQNEAQ. With 1 base clipped from V and 3 bases from J, the junction kept 3 bases outside the gene matches. The CDR3 has 14 residues. Written as DNA, the CDR3 is TGTGCCAGCAGCTTAGGACTAGCAATCTACGAGCAGTACTTC. This sequence encodes CASSLGLAIYEQYF. Complete variable domain (other parts from reference TRBV7-8 and TRBJ2-7): GAGVSQSPRYKVAKRGQDVALRCDPISGHVSLFWYQQALGQGPEFLTYFQNEAQLDKSGLPSDRFFAERPEGSVSTLKIQRTQQEDSAVYLCASSLGLAIYEQYFGPGTRLTVT.

In DNA form, the CDR3 reads TGTGCCAGCAGCCAAGCCGGGGGCCCGACAGGTCCCGTACTGAAACTGTTTTTT. Protein: CASSQAGGPTGPVLKLFF. The rearrangement uses TRBV4-2 and TRBJ1-4; possible D gene TRBD1, 6 bases. The CDR3 is 18 amino acids. The V end lost 1 base, the J end lost 11 bases, and 26 bases lay between the germline ends. Germline V CDR1 and CDR2: LGHNA, YNFKEQ.

V is TRBV30 and J is TRBJ2-2, with 13 nucleotides matching TRBD2. The CDR3 totals 20 residues. CDR1 is GTSNPN and CDR2 is SVGIG in the germline V gene (reference sequence). Trimming removed 0 bases from V and 5 bases from J; junction bases left unmatched: 15. The CDR3 coding sequence is TGTGCCTGGAGTGTAGATGCGGGACTAGCGGGGAACCCGGGGACCGGGGAGCTGTTTTTT. It translates to CAWSVDAGLAGNPGTGELFF.